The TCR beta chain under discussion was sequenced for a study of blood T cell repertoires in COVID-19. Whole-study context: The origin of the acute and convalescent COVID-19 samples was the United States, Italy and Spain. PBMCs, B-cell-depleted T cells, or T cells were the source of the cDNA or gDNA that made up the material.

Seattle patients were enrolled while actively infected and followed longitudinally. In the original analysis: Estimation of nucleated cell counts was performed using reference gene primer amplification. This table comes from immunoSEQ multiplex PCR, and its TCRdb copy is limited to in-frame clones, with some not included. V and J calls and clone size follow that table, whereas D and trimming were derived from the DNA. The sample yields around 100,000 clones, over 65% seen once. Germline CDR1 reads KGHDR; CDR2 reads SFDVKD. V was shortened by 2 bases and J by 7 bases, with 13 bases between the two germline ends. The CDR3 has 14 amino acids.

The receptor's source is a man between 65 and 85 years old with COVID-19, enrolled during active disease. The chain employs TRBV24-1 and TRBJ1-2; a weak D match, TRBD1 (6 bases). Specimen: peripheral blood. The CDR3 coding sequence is TGTGCCACCAGTGATTCCTCAACAGGGTTTGGCTACACCTTC. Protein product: CATSDSSTGFGYTF.